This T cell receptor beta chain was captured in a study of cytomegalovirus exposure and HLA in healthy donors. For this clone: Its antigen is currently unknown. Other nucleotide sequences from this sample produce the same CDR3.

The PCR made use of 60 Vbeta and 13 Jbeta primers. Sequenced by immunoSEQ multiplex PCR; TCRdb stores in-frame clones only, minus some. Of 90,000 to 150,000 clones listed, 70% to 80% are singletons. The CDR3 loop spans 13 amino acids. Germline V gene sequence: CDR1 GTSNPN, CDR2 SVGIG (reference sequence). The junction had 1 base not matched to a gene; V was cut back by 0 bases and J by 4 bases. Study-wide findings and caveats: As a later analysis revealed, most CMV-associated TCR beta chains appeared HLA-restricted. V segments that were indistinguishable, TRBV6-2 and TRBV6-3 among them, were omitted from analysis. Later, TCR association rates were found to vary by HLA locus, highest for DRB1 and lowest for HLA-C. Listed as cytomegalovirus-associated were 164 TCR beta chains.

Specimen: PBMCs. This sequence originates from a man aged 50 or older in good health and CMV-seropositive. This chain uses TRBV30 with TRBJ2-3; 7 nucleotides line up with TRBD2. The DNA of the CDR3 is TGTGCCTGGAGTGTACGGGGGGCAGATACGCAGTATTTT. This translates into CAWSVRGADTQYF.